Given below is one TCR beta chain in context. Produced via immunoSEQ multiplex PCR; TCRdb's table is partial and in-frame only. In the table there are 540,000 or so clones, roughly 74% of which are singletons. The entry originates in a study of shared T cell receptors in the human thymus. Per germline, CDR1 SGHDT and CDR2 YYEEEE. Trimming cost V 5 bases and J 7 bases, with 15 bases left between them. There are 13 residues in the CDR3. In addition, the sample was reused for a study of human thymus T cells. That work adds: Donors were healthy Finnish babies undergoing corrective operations for congenital heart defects. Thymic tissue was derived from resections collected during corrective heart surgery. There appeared to be biased usage of V and J genes in thymic and blood repertoires.

What was sequenced was thymocytes. The genes are TRBV5-6 and TRBJ2-5; D may be TRBD1 (5 bases). This receptor was identified in a boy under three years old with a congenital heart defect. In nucleotides, the CDR3 is TGTGCCAGCAGACGTGGACACCAGGGGACCCAGTACTTC. Amino acids: CASRRGHQGTQYF. The variable domain in full, with the rest retrieved from reference TRBV5-6 and TRBJ2-5, is DAGVTQSPTHLIKTRGQQVTLRCSPKSGHDTVSWYQQALGQGPQFIFQYYEEEERQRGNFPDRFSGHQFPNYSSELNVNALLLGDSALYLCASRRGHQGTQYFGPGTRLLVL.